What follows are 19 T cell receptor beta chains derived from one specimen sequenced in a study of CD8 T cell repertoires and HIV-1 epitope variants. Measured with immunoSEQ multiplex PCR; TCRdb has only the in-frame clones, and not every one. The sample contains 6,000 or so clones, about three fifths of which appear only once. These receptors lack a known antigen. Sequencing input: cultured CD8+ T cells derived from PBMCs. These receptor sequences come from a male donor with HIV.

CDR3 residues: CAWRDRDRGLYNEQFF. CDR3 in DNA: TGTGCCTGGAGGGACCGGGACAGGGGCCTCTACAATGAGCAGTTCTTC. The gene calls are TRBV30 and TRBJ2-1; 10 positions agree with TRBD1. V was pared by 3 bases and J by 3 bases, with 8 bases of the junction left unmatched. The length of the CDR3 is 16 residues. CDR1 is GTSNPN and CDR2 is SVGIG in the germline V gene (reference sequence).

This chain uses TRBV19 with TRBJ1-2; the D gene is possibly TRBD1 (5 bases). Germline V gene sequence: CDR1 LNHDA, CDR2 SQIVND (reference sequence). The CDR3 has 15 residues. V lost 6 bases to trimming and J lost 4 bases, with 18 bases between them. The CDR3 is CASSSIGDILYGYTF. The DNA for the CDR3 is TGTGCCAGTAGCTCGATAGGGGATATCCTCTATGGCTACACCTTC.

This clone is medium-sized within its sample. The chain is built from TRBV14 and TRBJ2-2; D call uncertain. Germline V gene sequence: CDR1 SGHDN, CDR2 FVKESK. V was shortened by 6 bases and J by 0 bases, with 8 bases between the two germline ends. The CDR3 has 14 residues. In DNA form, the CDR3 reads TGTGCCAGCAGGCTAGAAGCGAACACCGGGGAGCTGTTTTTT. It specifies CASRLEANTGELFF.

The rearrangement links TRBV5-8 to TRBJ2-7; D is ambiguous. The CDR3 is 11 residues long. Trimming took off 4 bases at V and 1 base at J, with 3 bases between the two ends. CDR1 is SGHTS and CDR2 is YDEGEE in the germline V gene. The DNA for the CDR3 is TGTGCCAGCAGCCAGTCCTACGAGCAGTACTTC. Amino acids: CASSQSYEQYF.

The J gene is TRBJ1-5, the V gene TRBV5-8; D remains ambiguous. The CDR3 is 12 residues long. The ends were cut back, 4 bases at V and 3 bases at J, with 5 bases in the middle. Germline V gene sequence: CDR1 SGHTS, CDR2 YDEGEE. The CDR3 sequence: CASSLINQPQHF. CDR3 coding DNA: TGTGCCAGCAGCCTCATCAATCAGCCCCAGCATTTT.

The chain couples TRBV7-2 to TRBJ2-7; D is undetermined. Germline CDR1 and CDR2: SGHTA and FQGNSA. Trimming removed 1 base from V and 4 bases from J, with 11 bases in between. The CDR3 covers 14 residues. The CDR3 loop is CASSLELGQYEQYF. The CDR3 nucleotides read TGTGCCAGCAGCTTAGAATTAGGGCAGTACGAGCAGTACTTC.

This clone was found a few times. The chain uses TRBV11-1 and TRBJ2-7; 8 nucleotides line up with TRBD1. V shed 5 bases, J shed 7 bases, and the junction held 4 bases outside the gene matches. Per germline, CDR1 SGHAT and CDR2 FQDESV (reference sequence). The CDR3 has 12 amino acids. CDR3 coding DNA: TGTGCCAGCAGCACGACAGGGGTTGAGCAGTACTTC. Translating gives CASSTTGVEQYF.

In the case of this clone: The sample has other DNA sequences that encode this CDR3 too. The rearrangement joins TRBV9 to TRBJ1-4; D not certain. The germline gives CDR1 SGDLS, CDR2 YYNGEE. The V gene lost 3 bases and the J gene lost 3 bases, with 12 bases spanning the gap. This CDR3 is built from 15 residues. CDR3 sequence: CASSARLSANEKLFF. CDR3 in DNA: TGTGCCAGCAGCGCCCGACTATCAGCTAATGAAAAACTGTTTTTT.

The chain is built from TRBV6-5 and TRBJ2-7; TRBD1 agrees at 7 bases. V lost 4 bases, J lost 2 bases, and 8 bases stayed unmatched. The CDR3 contains 15 residues. Germline lookup yields CDR1 MNHEY and CDR2 SVGAGI. CDR3 residues: CASSLALGTAYEQYF. Written as DNA, the CDR3 is TGTGCCAGCAGTTTGGCCCTGGGGACAGCCTACGAGCAGTACTTC.

The chain couples TRBV27 to TRBJ2-1, with D unresolved. The CDR3 is 15 amino acids. V was cut by 2 bases and J by 0 bases, with 8 bases left in between. CDR1 is MNHEY and CDR2 is SMNVEV in the germline V gene (reference sequence). CDR3 sequence (DNA): TGTGCCAGCAGTTTAAGTTCTAGCTCCTACAATGAGCAGTTCTTC. This codes for CASSLSSSSYNEQFF.

V is TRBV28 and J is TRBJ2-1; 7 positions agree with TRBD2. Germline CDR1 MDHEN, CDR2 SYDVKM. This CDR3 region has 17 residues. Trimming at V came to 0 bases and at J to 1 base, leaving 6 bases not matched to a gene. CDR3 amino acids: CASSLWGGSGSYNEQFF. CDR3 DNA sequence: TGTGCCAGCAGTTTATGGGGAGGGTCGGGGTCCTACAATGAGCAGTTCTTC.

CDR3 amino acids: CASSGLRRNEQFF. The CDR3 DNA is TGTGCCAGCTCAGGTCTGAGGAGGAATGAGCAGTTCTTC. The chain recombines TRBV9 with TRBJ2-1, with a possible D match to TRBD2 (5 bases). Germline values: CDR1 SGDLS, CDR2 YYNGEE. This CDR3 region has 13 residues. Trimming removed 7 bases from V and 7 bases from J, with 15 bases in between.

The V call is TRBV28, the J call TRBJ2-3; D ambiguous. Germline lookup yields CDR1 MDHEN and CDR2 SYDVKM. V was cut by 2 bases and J by 0 bases, with 6 bases left in between. The CDR3 covers 14 residues. The CDR3 reads CASSLIGSTDTQYF. The CDR3 nucleotides are TGTGCCAGCAGTTTAATCGGGAGCACAGATACGCAGTATTTT.

The chain carries TRBV28 and TRBJ2-1, with 7 bases fitting TRBD2. V was pared by 3 bases and J by 9 bases, with 14 bases of the junction left unmatched. Germline V lookup: CDR1 MDHEN, CDR2 SYDVKM. The CDR3 spans 16 residues. The CDR3 loop is CASSFPRMGGPIEQFF. CDR3 coding DNA: TGTGCCAGCAGTTTCCCTAGGATGGGAGGGCCGATTGAGCAGTTCTTC.

The chain couples TRBV11-2 to TRBJ2-7; 7 nucleotides line up with TRBD1. This CDR3 spans 17 amino acids. V lost 5 bases, J lost 2 bases, and 15 bases stayed unmatched. Germline lookup yields CDR1 SGHAT and CDR2 FQNNGV. The CDR3 bases are TGTGCCAGCAGCCCAAACTCTAGGACAGGTCAACCCTACGAGCAGTACTTC. Translated, it gives CASSPNSRTGQPYEQYF.

The chain joins TRBV6-5 to TRBJ1-2; D perhaps matches TRBD1 (6 bases). Per the germline V gene, CDR1 is MNHEY and CDR2 is SVGAGI. V was clipped by 4 bases and J by 4 bases, with 10 bases between them. This CDR3 spans 13 amino acids. The CDR3 here is CASSSLTGYGYTF. In nucleotides, the CDR3 is TGTGCCAGCAGTTCCCTGACAGGCTATGGCTACACCTTC.

CDR3 residues: CASSQGTGEAEAFF. In nucleotides, the CDR3 is TGCGCCAGCAGCCAGGGGACAGGAGAGGCTGAAGCTTTCTTT. This rearrangement joins TRBV4-3 to TRBJ1-1, with 8 bases matching TRBD1. CDR1 and CDR2 from the germline V gene are LGHNA and YSLEER. Trimming removed 3 bases from V and 6 bases from J; junction bases left unmatched: 6. The CDR3 is 14 amino acids.

V usage is TRBV4-3 and J usage is TRBJ2-7, with TRBD2 identical over 9 bases. The V gene's germline CDR1 is LGHNA and CDR2 YSLEER. Trimming cost V 3 bases and J 7 bases; bases outside gene matches: 10. The CDR3 is 15 amino acids. The CDR3, as DNA: TGCGCCAGCAGCCAGGCTAGCGGGGTGCTAGGGGAGCAGTACTTC. Translated, it gives CASSQASGVLGEQYF.

The V call is TRBV7-8, the J call TRBJ2-5, with D hard to call. V was trimmed by 6 bases and J by 3 bases, leaving 14 bases between them. This CDR3 has 14 residues. Germline lookup yields CDR1 SGHVS and CDR2 FQNEAQ. The CDR3 here is CASSLVSIKETQYF. The CDR3 DNA is TGTGCCAGCAGTCTCGTCAGTATCAAAGAGACCCAGTACTTC.